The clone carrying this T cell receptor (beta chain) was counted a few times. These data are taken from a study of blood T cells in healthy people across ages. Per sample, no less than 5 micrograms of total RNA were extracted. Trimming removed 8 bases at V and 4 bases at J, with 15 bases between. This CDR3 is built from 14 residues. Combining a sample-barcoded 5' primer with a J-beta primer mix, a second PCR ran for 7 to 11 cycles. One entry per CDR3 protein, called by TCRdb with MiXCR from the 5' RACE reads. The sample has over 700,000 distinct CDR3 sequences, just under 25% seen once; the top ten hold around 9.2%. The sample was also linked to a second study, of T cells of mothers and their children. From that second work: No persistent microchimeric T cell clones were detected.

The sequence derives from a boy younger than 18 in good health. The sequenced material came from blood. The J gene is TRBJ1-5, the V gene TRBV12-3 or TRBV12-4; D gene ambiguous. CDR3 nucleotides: TGTGCCAGCTGCGAACAGCTAGATAATCAGCCCCAGCATTTT. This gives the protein CASCEQLDNQPQHF.